A selection of T cell receptor beta chains follows, all from one sample in a study of T cell responses to AZD1222 COVID-19 vaccine. Sequenced by immunoSEQ multiplex PCR; TCRdb stores in-frame clones only, minus some. The sample yields over 100,000 clones, roughly 91% seen once. The sample in question was peripheral blood, obtained 28 days after the second AZD1222 dose. These receptors came from an adult who received the AZD1222 COVID-19 vaccine. Each CDR3 is given with its conserved first and last residue. The D gene is left open where the match is weak.

j_call d_call v_call cdr3_aa
TRBJ1-1 . TRBV6-5 CASSYSQVNTEAFF
TRBJ2-2 TRBD1 TRBV5-1 CASSQTGTGELFF
TRBJ1-2 . TRBV28 CASSQSQGEDGYTF
TRBJ2-7 . TRBV5-5 CASSFGGHRDYEQYF
TRBJ1-2 . TRBV9 CASSVGLDSEVNYGYTF
TRBJ2-2 . TRBV7-3 CASSLLRTTGELFF
TRBJ2-2 . TRBV7-6 CASSSLTFGTGELFF
TRBJ2-3 . TRBV9 CASSVAGTDTQYF
TRBJ2-7 . TRBV11-3 CASTSLAPYEQYF
TRBJ1-6 TRBD1 TRBV6-4 CASRRGQGHNESYNSPLHF
TRBJ1-3 . TRBV7-3 CASSAGNTIYF
TRBJ1-5 TRBD1 TRBV28 CASSTGGPGQPQHF
TRBJ2-7 TRBD2 TRBV10-3 CAILASGGEQYF
TRBJ2-1 . TRBV9 CASSVATENEQFF
TRBJ2-2 . TRBV19 CASSIVRGFDTGELFF
TRBJ1-2 TRBD1 TRBV5-6 CASSLPGQGAYGYTF
TRBJ2-7 . TRBV28 CASTRTQFEQYF
TRBJ1-2 . TRBV3-1/TRBV3-2 CASSQESLANYGYTF
TRBJ2-1 TRBD2 TRBV9 CASSVMLAGVYNEQFF
TRBJ1-6 . TRBV30 CAWSVRALEYNSPLHF
TRBJ2-3 TRBD2 TRBV5-5 CASSLGGLAGTDTQYF
TRBJ1-1 . TRBV10-3 CAIKGVGWDEAFF
TRBJ2-7 . TRBV2 CASRPPWGYEQYF
TRBJ1-6 TRBD1 TRBV7-8 CASSPGRTGLWNSPLHF
TRBJ1-2 TRBD1 TRBV20-1 CSASDPGQGHYGYTF
TRBJ1-1 . TRBV7-9 CASSLSERNTEAFF
TRBJ2-1 . TRBV3-1/TRBV3-2 CASSKRGREQFF
TRBJ1-2 . TRBV5-4 CASSDLAYGYTF